These 21 T cell receptor beta chains came from one sample sequenced in a study of cytomegalovirus exposure and HLA in healthy donors. In the PCR, 60 Vbeta and 13 Jbeta primers were used. Only in-frame clones appear in the TCRdb table, and some are missing; sequencing was by immunoSEQ multiplex PCR. The sample holds around 130,000 clones, 80% seen once. The sample comprised PBMCs. The receptors shown here come from a man aged 25 to 40 in good health and CMV-seronegative.

This chain joins TRBV7-2 and TRBJ2-6; 7 bases line up with TRBD1. There are 16 residues in the CDR3. Trimming at V came to 7 bases and at J to 0 bases, leaving 6 bases not matched to a gene. Germline values: CDR1 SGHTA, CDR2 FQGNSA. CDR3 nucleotides: TGTGCCAGCACCCGAGAGGGGGCCTCTGGGGCCAACGTCCTGACTTTC. Amino acid sequence: CASTREGASGANVLTF.

About this clone itself: One end of the junction does not line up with germline, which may come from a read error. The same CDR3 can be traced to other DNA sequences in this sample. The chain uses TRBV29-1 and TRBJ1-4, with 7 nucleotides matching TRBD1. The CDR3 sequence is 17 residues long. Looked up from germline, CDR1 is SQVTM and CDR2 is ANQGSEA. The CDR3 is CSVEDWRGGQQNEKLFF. The DNA for the CDR3 is TGCAGCGTCGAAGATTGGCGAGGGGGACAGCAGAATGAAAAACTGTTTTTT.

V is TRBV12-5 and J is TRBJ1-1; possible D gene TRBD1, 5 bases. From germline, CDR1 is LGHNT and CDR2 FRNRAP. This CDR3 is 15 amino acids long. The germline V and J ends were trimmed by 6 bases and 2 bases, with 16 bases remaining between them. In DNA, the CDR3 is TGTGCTAGTGGCCGTCTCCAAACAGGAAACACTGAAGCTTTCTTT. Its translation: CASGRLQTGNTEAFF.

This clone was counted a few times. V usage is TRBV2 and J usage is TRBJ2-7; D possibly corresponds to TRBD1 (7 bases). The CDR3 consists of 17 residues. V was shortened by 6 bases and J by 2 bases, with 23 bases between the two germline ends. The germline V gene has CDR1 SNHLY and CDR2 FYNNEI. The CDR3 spells CASRPTMAGQPTYEQYF. The CDR3 coding sequence is TGTGCCAGCAGACCGACTATGGCGGGACAGCCAACCTACGAGCAGTACTTC.

The gene calls are TRBV5-1 and TRBJ1-2; TRBD1 might be the D (6 bases). Germline assignment: CDR1 SGHRS and CDR2 YFSETQ. This CDR3 spans 12 amino acids. V dropped 0 bases and J dropped 13 bases, with 13 bases sitting between them. The CDR3 nucleotides are TGCGCCAGCAGCTTGGCGGGGAGGGGGACCACCTTC. This codes for CASSLAGRGTTF.

This rearrangement joins TRBV30 to TRBJ2-2; D is perhaps TRBD1 (6 bases). The CDR3 has 16 residues. V shed 1 base and J shed 0 bases, with 12 bases lying between them. The V gene's germline CDR1 is GTSNPN and CDR2 SVGIG (reference sequence). The CDR3 sequence is CAWSGGQHANTGELFF. The CDR3 DNA reads TGTGCCTGGAGTGGAGGACAGCACGCGAACACCGGGGAGCTGTTTTTT.

The genes are TRBV5-4 and TRBJ1-2; D may be TRBD1 (6 bases). Germline loops: CDR1 SGHNT, CDR2 YYREEE (reference sequence). V was cut by 3 bases and J by 8 bases, with 23 bases left in between. This CDR3 is 16 amino acids long. CDR3 protein: CASSSLSQGPGRGYTF. The CDR3, as DNA: TGTGCCAGCAGCTCGTTGAGTCAGGGGCCCGGGAGGGGCTACACCTTC.

This clone occurred once. The chain employs TRBV5-1 and TRBJ2-7; 9 bases align to TRBD2. Germline V lookup: CDR1 SGHRS, CDR2 YFSETQ. The CDR3 spans 15 residues. Trimming took 4 bases from V and 2 from J; bases not matched to a gene: 7. In DNA form, the CDR3 reads TGCGCCAGCAGCAGTATTAGCGGGAGAGCCTACGAGCAGTACTTC. This translates into CASSSISGRAYEQYF.

The V gene is TRBV2, the J gene TRBJ2-7; TRBD2 matches 12 bases. The CDR3 has 14 amino acids. Germline V CDR1 and CDR2: SNHLY, FYNNEI. V shed 7 bases, J shed 4 bases, and the junction held 5 bases outside the gene matches. CDR3 sequence reads: CASMPTSGSYEQYF. CDR3 nucleotides: TGTGCCAGCATGCCGACTAGCGGGAGTTACGAGCAGTACTTC.

On this clone itself: The sample holds other DNA sequences that translate to the same CDR3. V and J are TRBV19 and TRBJ1-5; no reliable D call. Between the trimmed V and J ends, which lost 3 bases and 2 bases, there was a span of 11 bases. Germline-derived CDR1 and CDR2 are LNHDA and SQIVND (reference sequence). CDR3 length equals 15 residues. The DNA for the CDR3 is TGTGCCAGTAGTATTGCATCGAGGGGCAATCAGCCCCAGCATTTT. Its translation: CASSIASRGNQPQHF.

This chain connects TRBV6-6 to TRBJ1-1; D not certain. V gave up 5 bases and J gave up 3 bases, with 13 bases separating them. Germline assignment: CDR1 MNHNY and CDR2 SVGAGI (reference sequence). The CDR3 has 14 amino acids. This chain's CDR3 is CASSASRAYTEAFF. CDR3 DNA sequence: TGTGCCAGCAGTGCTTCAAGAGCGTACACTGAAGCTTTCTTT.

J is TRBJ2-3 and V is TRBV4-2; TRBD2 might be the D (5 bases). V shed 5 bases and J shed 2 bases, with 20 bases lying between them. Germline V gives CDR1 LGHNA, CDR2 YNFKEQ. CDR3 length: 17 residues. The CDR3 coding sequence is TGTGCCAGCAGCTACAACAGCGGACCAATGATCACAGATACGCAGTATTTT. Translating it yields CASSYNSGPMITDTQYF.

This clone was seen a handful of times. The chain combines TRBV5-1 with TRBJ1-1, with D maybe TRBD1 (5 bases). This CDR3 contains 16 residues. The V gene lost 0 bases and the J gene lost 3 bases, with 15 bases spanning the gap. CDR1 SGHRS and CDR2 YFSETQ come from the germline V gene. Here the CDR3 reads CASSLGPRQGDTEAFF. Written as DNA, the CDR3 is TGCGCCAGCAGCTTGGGGCCGCGGCAGGGCGACACTGAAGCTTTCTTT.

This clone was observed a single time. CDR3 DNA: TGCGCCAGCAGCGACTCGACTAGCGGAAGTTCCTACGAGCAGTACTTC. Protein product: CASSDSTSGSSYEQYF. The chain couples TRBV5-1 to TRBJ2-7; 9 bases are a match to TRBD2. CDR3 length: 16 amino acids. Trimming at V came to 4 bases and at J to 1 base, leaving 9 bases not matched to a gene. The germline V gene encodes CDR1 SGHRS and CDR2 YFSETQ.

The chain couples TRBV27 to TRBJ2-1; 9 nucleotides align to TRBD2. The J segment lost 4 bases and the V segment lost 1 base, leaving 5 bases of the junction unmatched. The CDR3 extends over 16 amino acids. The germline CDR1 and CDR2 sequences are MNHEY and SMNVEV (reference sequence). CDR3 DNA sequence: TGTGCCAGCAGTTTATTCTTTGCGGGAGGGTACAATGAGCAGTTCTTC. This sequence encodes CASSLFFAGGYNEQFF.

CDR3 protein: CAADRDSNQPQHF. The CDR3 bases are TGTGCCGCGGACAGAGATAGCAATCAGCCCCAGCATTTT. The J gene is TRBJ1-5, the V gene TRBV30, with D maybe TRBD1 (6 bases). Trimming pared 8 bases from V and 0 bases from J, leaving 11 bases between. From germline, CDR1 is GTSNPN and CDR2 SVGIG (reference sequence). This CDR3 comprises 13 residues.

This chain joins TRBV5-1 and TRBJ2-2; the match to TRBD2 covers 14 bases. V was pared by 3 bases and J by 5 bases, with 6 bases of the junction left unmatched. Germline V gives CDR1 SGHRS, CDR2 YFSETQ. The CDR3 has 17 amino acids. The CDR3 here is CASSSGTSGGLTGELFF. The CDR3, as DNA: TGCGCCAGCAGCTCTGGGACTAGCGGGGGACTGACCGGGGAGCTGTTTTTT. The variable domain in full, completed from reference TRBV5-1 and TRBJ2-2, reads KAGVTQTPRYLIKTRGQQVTLSCSPISGHRSVSWYQQTPGQGLQFLFEYFSETQRNKGNFPGRFSGRQFSNSRSEMNVSTLELGDSALYLCASSSGTSGGLTGELFFGEGSRLTVL.

The V and J genes are TRBV14 and TRBJ2-1, with 12 bases identical to TRBD2. Germline CDR1 is SGHDN and CDR2 is FVKESK. The CDR3 extends over 15 amino acids. V shed 1 base and J 8 bases; nucleotides not matched to a gene: 3. CDR3 region: CASSQGTSGKYEQFF. The CDR3 DNA follows: TGTGCCAGCAGCCAAGGGACTAGCGGGAAATATGAGCAGTTCTTC.

This clone was counted only a few times. This sequence joins TRBV27 and TRBJ1-1; D gene ambiguous. Germline CDR1 MNHEY, CDR2 SMNVEV (reference sequence). Between the trimmed V and J ends, which lost 0 bases and 3 bases, there was a span of 8 bases. The CDR3 spans 14 residues. The CDR3 loop reads CASSLSRGYTEAFF. CDR3 nucleotides: TGTGCCAGCAGTTTATCACGCGGTTACACTGAAGCTTTCTTT.

The genes are TRBV4-1 and TRBJ1-5; 9 bases are shared with TRBD1. V lost 2 bases to trimming and J lost 2 bases; unmatched junction nucleotides: 7. CDR3 size: 17 residues. CDR1 is MGHRA, CDR2 YSYEKL, per germline. CDR3: CASSQLQGAVGNQPQHF. CDR3 in DNA: TGCGCCAGCAGCCAATTACAGGGGGCTGTAGGCAATCAGCCCCAGCATTTT.

This chain uses TRBV11-3 with TRBJ2-5, with 8 bases matching TRBD1. The J call may be faulty, since TRBJ2-7 better matches the DNA end. The CDR3 runs to 14 residues. Germline values: CDR1 SGHNT, CDR2 YENEEA. The CDR3 bases are TGTGCCAGCAGGAAGACAGGGGCCCACTACGAGCAGTACTTC. As protein: CASRKTGAHYEQYF.